This T cell receptor (beta chain) was found in a study of T cells in tuberculosis. CDR1 and CDR2 (germline): SGHTS, YDEGEE. The ends were cut back, 2 bases at V and 1 base at J, with 13 bases in the middle. CDR3 length equals 16 residues. Thawed, overnight-rested PBMC were stained with GMM-loaded CD1B tetramer, viability dye and anti-CD3, then sorted. The CD1B tetramers carried C32 glucose monomycolate purified from Rhodococcus equi. PBMC for tetramer sorting were first depleted of CD14-expressing monocytes. TCRdb's table, derived via immunoSEQ multiplex PCR, lists solely in-frame clones and lacks some. This sample carries about 59,000 clones, roughly 79% of them seen once, and the ten largest clones take about 13%.

This sequence was found in an adult woman with latent tuberculosis. Specimen: CD1b-GMM tetramer-negative cells sorted from PBMCs. This sequence joins TRBV5-8 and TRBJ1-5; tentatively, D is TRBD1 (6 bases). The CDR3: CASSFGGARSNQPQHF. CDR3 in DNA: TGTGCCAGCAGCTTTGGGGGCGCTAGGAGCAATCAGCCCCAGCATTTT.